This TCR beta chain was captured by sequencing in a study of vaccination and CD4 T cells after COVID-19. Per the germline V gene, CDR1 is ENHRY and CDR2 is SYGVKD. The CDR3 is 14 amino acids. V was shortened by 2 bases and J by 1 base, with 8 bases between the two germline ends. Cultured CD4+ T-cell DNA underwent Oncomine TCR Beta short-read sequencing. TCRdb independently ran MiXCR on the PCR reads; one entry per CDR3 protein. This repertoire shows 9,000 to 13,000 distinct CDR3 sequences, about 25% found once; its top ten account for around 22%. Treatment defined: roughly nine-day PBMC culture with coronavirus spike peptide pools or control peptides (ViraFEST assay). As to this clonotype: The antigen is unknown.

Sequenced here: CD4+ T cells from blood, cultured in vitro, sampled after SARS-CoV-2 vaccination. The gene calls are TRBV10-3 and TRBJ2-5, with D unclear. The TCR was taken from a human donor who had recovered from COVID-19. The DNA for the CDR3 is TGTGCCATCAGTGAGCAACAGTTCCAAGAGACCCAGTACTTC. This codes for CAISEQQFQETQYF.